This TCR beta chain was profiled in a study of blood T cells in healthy people across ages. Germline loops: CDR1 DFQATT, CDR2 SNEGSKA (reference sequence). The CDR3 extends over 15 amino acids. Trimming left V 6 bases short and J 4 bases short, with 16 bases between. A few counts support this clonotype. With a J-beta primer mix and a sample-barcoded 5' primer, a second PCR ran about 7 to 12 cycles. MiXCR, run by TCRdb on the 5' RACE reads, gives a single entry per CDR3 protein. The sample shows some 760,000 distinct CDR3 sequences, roughly 25% of them seen only once. This sample was shared with a second study, whose subject was T cells of mothers and their children. That paper notes: Around 3 million TCR beta reads per child versus over 9 million per mother.

This receptor was identified in a boy aged 10-17 years in good health. The rearrangement joins TRBV20-1 to TRBJ1-6, with D maybe TRBD1 (5 bases). The material sequenced was blood. The CDR3 nucleotides read TGCAGTGCCACAGCCGTCGGGACTTATAATTCACCCCTCCACTTT. Translated, it gives CSATAVGTYNSPLHF.